These T cell receptor beta chains were read from a single sample in a study of cytomegalovirus exposure and HLA in healthy donors. Assay used: immunoSEQ multiplex PCR; TCRdb lists only in-frame clones, some missing. The repertoire holds over 55,000 clones, with around 70% as singletons. The sample taken for sequencing was PBMCs. The source is a woman in her 50s in good health and CMV-seropositive. The CDR3 runs from the conserved cysteine through the conserved F or W. Each record gives: clone size, V gene, D gene, J gene, CDR3 protein, CDR3 DNA. The D gene is left open where the match is weak. Expanded clones get a size class; other rows say once, few or many, or leave the size out.

.	TRBV5-8	TRBD2	TRBJ2-7	CASSAPGTSGSPIYEQYF	TGTGCCAGCAGCGCACCGGGGACTAGCGGGAGCCCGATCTACGAGCAGTACTTC
.	TRBV28	TRBD1	TRBJ2-7	CASSSDRDGSYEQYF	TGTGCCAGCAGCTCCGACAGGGATGGCTCCTACGAGCAGTACTTC
.	TRBV18	.	TRBJ1-1	CASSLSQVIGTEAFF	TGTGCCAGCTCATTGAGTCAGGTCATTGGGACTGAAGCTTTCTTT
.	TRBV18	.	TRBJ1-5	CASSQQDGTEGPQHF	TGTGCCAGCTCACAACAAGACGGGACGGAGGGGCCCCAGCATTTT
once	TRBV5-6	.	TRBJ1-2	CASSLWEDGPYGYTF	TGTGCCAGCAGCTTGTGGGAGGACGGGCCCTATGGCTACACCTTC
.	TRBV11-1	.	TRBJ2-7	CASSLSPSTRSEQYF	TGTGCCAGCAGCCTATCCCCTTCGACACGAAGCGAGCAGTACTTC
.	TRBV9	.	TRBJ1-6	CASSGQVSSYNSPLHF	TGTGCCAGCAGCGGACAAGTGAGCTCCTATAATTCACCCCTCCACTTT
.	TRBV28	.	TRBJ1-5	CASSPDSRNQPQHF	TGTGCCAGCAGCCCGGACAGCCGCAATCAGCCCCAGCATTTT
.	TRBV7-3	.	TRBJ2-3	CASSSGTQDTQYF	TGTGCCAGCAGCTCCGGGACTCAGGATACGCAGTATTTT
.	TRBV2	.	TRBJ2-1	CASLFGGDEQFF	TGTGCCAGCCTATTCGGAGGGGATGAGCAGTTCTTC
.	TRBV11-2	.	TRBJ2-3	CASSLSTSEVDTQYF	TGTGCCAGCAGCTTATCGACTAGTGAGGTTGATACGCAGTATTTT
.	TRBV10-1	.	TRBJ2-2	CASSQVAANTGELFF	TGCGCCAGCAGCCAAGTAGCGGCGAACACCGGGGAGCTGTTTTTT
few	TRBV6-1	.	TRBJ1-1	CASKSGLGGTEAFF	TGTGCCAGCAAGTCGGGCCTGGGGGGCACTGAAGCTTTCTTT
.	TRBV7-9	TRBD1	TRBJ1-5	CASSASGTENQPQHF	TGTGCCAGCAGCGCGTCCGGGACAGAAAATCAGCCCCAGCATTTT
.	TRBV30	TRBD1	TRBJ2-7	CAWRSRTGSYEQYF	TGTGCCTGGAGGTCAAGGACAGGCTCCTACGAGCAGTACTTC
.	TRBV11-2	.	TRBJ1-4	CASSFSQATNEKLFF	TGTGCCAGCAGCTTCTCACAGGCAACTAATGAAAAACTGTTTTTT